These T cell receptor beta chains were read from a single sample in a study of blood T cell repertoires in COVID-19. Clones were read by immunoSEQ multiplex PCR, and TCRdb kept only the in-frame ones, dropping some. Of 250,000 to 300,000 clones detected, roughly 89% appear once; the ten largest clones hold just under 9%. Material: PBMCs or T cells enriched from blood (not recorded which). The receptors derive from a man between 35 and 55 years old who had recovered from COVID-19. CDR3s include the opening cysteine and the closing phenylalanine or tryptophan. The order of the fields is D gene, clone size, V gene, J gene, CDR3 protein, CDR3 DNA. D genes are given only for firm matches. Clone size is stated in some rows and not others, as once, few, many or a class when expanded.

TRBD2,NA,TRBV18,TRBJ2-3,CASSPRISAGTSGSGYTDTQYF,TGTGCCAGCTCACCAAGAATTTCGGCTGGGACTAGCGGGAGTGGGTACACAGATACGCAGTATTTT
TRBD1,NA,TRBV27,TRBJ2-7,CASSLAGQGPYEQYF,TGTGCCAGCAGTTTAGCCGGACAGGGACCCTACGAGCAGTACTTC
NA,NA,TRBV5-1,TRBJ1-1,CASAEGGNTEAFF,TGCGCCAGCGCCGAGGGAGGGAACACTGAAGCTTTCTTT
TRBD2,NA,TRBV5-1,TRBJ2-7,CASSLNGGNSYEQYF,TGCGCCAGCAGCCTCAACGGGGGGAACTCCTACGAGCAGTACTTC
TRBD1,NA,TRBV6-5,TRBJ2-2,CASKGTGGFGELFF,TGTGCCAGCAAGGGGACAGGGGGCTTCGGGGAGCTGTTTTTT
TRBD2,NA,TRBV29-1,TRBJ2-1,CSVRTRGIDEQFF,TGCAGCGTACGGACTAGGGGTATAGATGAGCAGTTCTTC
NA,NA,TRBV6-5,TRBJ2-7,CASTPSSYEQYF,TGTGCCAGTACGCCTTCCAGCTACGAGCAGTACTTC
TRBD2,NA,TRBV6-5,TRBJ2-7,CASSYPGLGYEQYF,TGTGCCAGCAGTTACCCGGGACTAGGCTACGAGCAGTACTTC
NA,NA,TRBV2,TRBJ2-6,CASTARPLGLASGANVLTF,TGTGCCAGCACTGCCAGGCCCCTCGGCCTAGCGTCTGGGGCCAACGTCCTGACTTTC
TRBD2,NA,TRBV7-2,TRBJ2-5,CASSLDWLAGGLGETQYF,TGTGCCAGCAGCTTAGATTGGCTAGCGGGGGGCCTCGGAGAGACCCAGTACTTC
TRBD1,NA,TRBV7-6,TRBJ1-3,CASSLDRGQGNTIYF,TGTGCCAGCAGCTTAGACAGGGGGCAAGGAAACACCATATATTTT
TRBD2,NA,TRBV4-2,TRBJ2-7,CASSLMGLAGGYEQYF,TGTGCCAGCAGCCTTATGGGACTAGCGGGGGGCTACGAGCAGTACTTC
TRBD1,NA,TRBV4-1,TRBJ2-2,CASSLETGKNTGELFF,TGCGCCAGCAGCCTAGAGACAGGGAAAAACACCGGGGAGCTGTTTTTT
NA,NA,TRBV6-5,TRBJ2-7,CASSPVLDRAYEQYF,TGTGCCAGCAGTCCCGTATTAGACAGAGCCTACGAGCAGTACTTC
TRBD1,once,TRBV11-1,TRBJ2-7,CASVGGQFSYEQYF,TGTGCCAGCGTAGGGGGACAGTTCTCCTACGAGCAGTACTTC
TRBD1,NA,TRBV19,TRBJ1-6,CATGTGGMSLHF,TGTGCCACCGGGACAGGGGGGATGTCCCTCCACTTT
TRBD1,NA,TRBV11-3,TRBJ1-1,CASRPGGTEGGAEAFF,TGTGCCAGCCGGCCTGGGGGGACAGAGGGAGGAGCTGAAGCTTTCTTT
NA,NA,TRBV5-5,TRBJ2-1,CASSFWTATGSDEQFF,TGTGCCAGCAGCTTTTGGACAGCAACCGGGTCCGATGAGCAGTTCTTC